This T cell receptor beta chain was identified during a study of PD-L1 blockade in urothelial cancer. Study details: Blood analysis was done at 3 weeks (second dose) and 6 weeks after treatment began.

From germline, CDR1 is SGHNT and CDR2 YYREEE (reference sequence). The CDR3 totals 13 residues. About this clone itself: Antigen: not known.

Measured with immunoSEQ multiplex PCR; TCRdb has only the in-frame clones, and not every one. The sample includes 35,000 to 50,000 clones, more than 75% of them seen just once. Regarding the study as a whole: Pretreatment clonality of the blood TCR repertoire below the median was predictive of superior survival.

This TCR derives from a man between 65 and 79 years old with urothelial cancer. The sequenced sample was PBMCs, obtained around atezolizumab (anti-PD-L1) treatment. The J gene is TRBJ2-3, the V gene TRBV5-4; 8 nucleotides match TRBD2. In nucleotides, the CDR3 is TGTCTCGGGGGGGATGTCGGCACAGATACGCAGTATTTT. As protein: CLGGDVGTDTQYF. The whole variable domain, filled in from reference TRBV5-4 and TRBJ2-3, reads ETGVTQSPTHLIKTRGQQVTLRCSSQSGHNTVSWYQQALGQGPQFIFQYYREEENGRGNFPPRFSGLQFPNYSSELNVNALELDDSALYLCLGGDVGTDTQYFGPGTRLTVL.